This TCR beta chain stems from a study of cytomegalovirus exposure and HLA in healthy donors (dated by TCRdb to 2016 to 2017). General notes on the study: An earlier analysis of several hundred of the donors reported 250 to 300 Gb of sequence data and around 120 million unique TCR beta sequences from around 200 million T cells. An early release covering just under 650 HLA-typed donors comprised 250 to 350 gigabases of sequencing data and roughly 86 million unique TCR sequences. Among the roughly 400 genotyped donors, around 81% belonged to the genetic ancestry cluster associated with self-reported Caucasian donors. The aim of the study was to test whether cataloging public T cell receptors could identify signatures of past pathogen exposure. Using immunosequencing, the study profiled T cell repertoires from approximately 700 subjects and related those repertoires to cytomegalovirus serostatus. Besides the first cohort of 666 subjects, a separate validation cohort made up of 120 different subjects was used. The study combined high-throughput TCR immunosequencing, statistical association of individual TCRs with disease status, and machine learning to predict cytomegalovirus infection status. A later analysis re-examined previously published TCR beta repertoires from several hundred donors and added high-resolution HLA genotyping to investigate patterns of TCR occurrence. In the later analysis, no new phenotypic data were used to find candidate immune exposures; instead, reliance was placed on TCR beta sequences and their occurrence across donors. To decide whether each TCR beta V gene segment behaved as functional or pseudogenic, an earlier analysis of nearly 600 of the donors relied on high-throughput TCR beta sequencing. Donor age, sex, ethnicity and CMV serostatus were compiled alongside the repertoire data. A later genetic analysis took genome-wide SNP genotypes for about 65% of the 666 donors and used that subset as a discovery cohort. Every repertoire in the discovery cohort had been generated on one and the same sequencing platform. Both class I and class II loci were covered by HLA typing, at four-digit resolution. The number of typed donors differed by locus: about 620-640 for A, B, C, DRB1 and DQB1; approximately 530 for DQA1; over 600 for DPA1; and 400 to 480 for DPB1. A handful of DR-DQ haplotypes were handled as single units for association and clustering because linkage in the cohort was strong. Across 398 genotyped donors of the cohort, an average of approximately 240,000 unique TCR beta nucleotide sequences per donor were sequenced, and approximately 19% of those sequences were non-productive.

Counted from cysteine to phenylalanine, this CDR3 has 15 amino acids. Of all the DNA, just the CDR3 is kept, 45 bases in frame from base 1. Sequences LGHNA (CDR1) and YSLEER (CDR2) are obtained from the germline V gene. V has 2 bases trimmed and J has 5 bases trimmed; junction bases matching no gene number 6. In the case of this clone: Its binding antigen is unknown.

Broad study findings and their caveats: Across donors, most TCR sequences were observed very rarely, whereas some public TCRs were present in many individuals. An association between a missense DCLRE1C variant and V-gene and J-gene trimming of TCR beta chains was found in a later genetic analysis and replicated in an independent cohort. A total of some 180 TCR beta chains were listed by the study as associated with cytomegalovirus. According to a later analysis, parvovirus B19, influenza, CMV and Epstein-Barr virus appeared linked to several top co-occurrence clusters. A later analysis found that HLA-associated TCR beta chains were more clonally expanded and had lower generation probabilities than equally common non-associated chains. Strong co-occurrence of HLA alleles, especially DR and DQ, made assigning TCR associations to individual alleles difficult. Cytomegalovirus status was reported to be diagnosed by the classifier with high specificity and sensitivity in both the original and validation cohorts. A later analysis found that TCR association rates varied across HLA loci, with DRB1 alleles showing the most associated TCRs and HLA-C alleles the fewest. Most CMV-associated TCR beta chains appeared to be HLA-restricted in a later analysis, and the HLA associations seemed to be driven largely by CMV exposure. A further reported finding was that TCR beta sequences accurately predicted the HLA-A and HLA-B alleles for most subjects in the first cohort. According to a later genetic analysis, donors in an Asian-associated ancestry cluster had fewer N-insertions in productive TCRs than the approximately 700-donor mean. Because HLA typing was missing for some donors at each locus, association tests included only the typed subset. For the cohort, immune exposure information was limited to CMV serostatus. Three of the identified cytomegalovirus-associated TCR beta chains were confirmed in vitro to be specific for cytomegalovirus antigens. This cohort had only TCR beta chains sequenced, and the lack of alpha or paired-chain data limited which features could be detected. Correlated functional status among segregating V segments might be attributable to linkage disequilibrium, but an unknown experimental factor could not be ruled out. Because the 87-base-pair reads could not distinguish some IMGT-functional V segments, including TRBV6-2 and TRBV6-3, those segments were excluded. The authors suggested that the approach could potentially be extended to other disease states and immunological phenotypes. Some 15 rarely observed V segments, including chromosome 9 orphons, were excluded from the earlier analysis of a few hundred of the donors because counts were too low. At a false discovery rate of 0.05, a later analysis linked under 20,000 TCR beta sequences to specific HLA alleles. A group of highly shared sequence variants was considered likely to be a technical artifact of the sequencing pipeline. In an earlier analysis of 587 of the donors, most TCR beta V segments appeared in productive rearrangements about 87% or about 30% of the time, broadly matching IMGT annotations. Roughly uniform sequencing depth across donors was assumed in presence/absence analyses, although this assumption may not hold.

Library preparation employed the immunoSEQ multiplex PCR assay. For the multiplex PCR, a mixture combining 60 forward primers for TCR Vbeta segments and 13 reverse primers for TCR Jbeta segments was used. The CDR3 region of rearranged TCR beta genes was amplified from genomic DNA by a multiplex PCR assay. On the Illumina HiSeq System, the amplified TCR beta libraries were sequenced as 87-base-pair reads. The paper's processing steps were these. Across the roughly 640 repertoires, a later analysis counted around 80 million unique TCR beta chains, some 11 million of which were shared by at least two donors. To remove PCR and sequencing errors, raw reads were error-corrected and collapsed into unique sequences using a nearest-neighbor algorithm that merged closely related sequences. V, D and J gene segments were assigned by aligning CDR3 sequences to IMGT reference sequences. For a sequence to be retained, a match of at least six nucleotides was required to both a V gene segment and a J gene segment. Rearrangements were called productive when the CDR3 lacked stop codons and stayed in frame with V and J; all others were non-productive. Following IMGT convention, CDR3 was defined as the stretch from the second conserved V-encoded cysteine up to the conserved J-encoded phenylalanine. In an earlier analysis of 587 of the donors, sequences lacking an unambiguous match to a single V gene segment were excluded. An earlier analysis of several hundred of the donors called V segments functional above 56.7% productive rearrangements and segregating when the between-donor standard deviation exceeded 5%. To diagnose cytomegalovirus status from the catalog of TCR beta chain sequences, a statistical classification framework was built. In a later analysis, TCR nucleotide sequences were compared against IMGT/GENE-DB human TR gene sequences so that V and J genes could be assigned. The TCRdist pipeline was used in a later analysis to assign CDR3 sequences and most-parsimonious VDJ recombination scenarios. In a later analysis, each TCR beta chain was defined by its CDR3 amino acid sequence together with its V-gene family, and reads without a unique V-gene family were excluded. To address suspected cross-contamination and a sequencing artifact, a later analysis removed a few hundred highly shared, low-generation-probability nucleotide sequences. In a later analysis, a clonal expansion index was calculated for each public chain from normalized within-repertoire ranks of inferred template counts. In a later analysis, generation probabilities were computed with a VDJ recombination model fitted to out-of-frame rearrangements, and the resulting probabilities were checked against IGoR. A later analysis scored TCR-TCR, TCR-HLA and TCR-CMV co-occurrence with hypergeometric tests, applying a repertoire-size bias correction to TCR pairs. To estimate false discovery rates, a later analysis permuted the HLA or CMV assignments 20 times. In a later analysis, co-occurring TCRs were grouped using DBSCAN, and TCRdist sequence similarity was added for clustering within HLA-allele-positive subsets. Repertoires with fewer than 30,000 or more than 120,000 public chains, plus five repertoires with anomalous nucleotide sharing, were excluded from co-occurrence clustering. Drawn from immuneACCESS, this table holds only the in-frame rearrangements with V and J called that TCRdb kept. Clones are partly lost; checked studies trace under half to an unresolved V gene and leave the rest unexplained. Clone size and V and J calls were adopted from that table, with D and trimming inferred from the DNA. The sample table holds 150,000 to 200,000 clones. The ten largest account for over 1% of the sample.

The cohort consisted of hundreds of healthy bone marrow donors. At the time of sampling, every cohort member was nominally healthy, though immune exposures that went unrecorded were likely present. The donor was CMV seronegative and was included in the group of about 400 seronegative cohort members. A peripheral blood sample was collected from each donor, and TCR beta sequencing was performed on peripheral blood mononuclear cells. Genomic DNA extraction from the blood cell samples was performed with the Qiagen DNeasy Blood Extraction Kit. The chain is encoded by TRBV4-3 joined to TRBJ1-1; 9 of the junction bases match TRBD1. Sequenced: PBMCs. This TCR came from a woman aged 55 to 70 in good health and CMV-seronegative. The CDR3 amino acid sequence is: CASSQRTGVRTEAFF. In nucleotide form, the sequence is TGCGCCAGCAGCCAAAGGACAGGGGTTAGGACTGAAGCTTTCTTT.